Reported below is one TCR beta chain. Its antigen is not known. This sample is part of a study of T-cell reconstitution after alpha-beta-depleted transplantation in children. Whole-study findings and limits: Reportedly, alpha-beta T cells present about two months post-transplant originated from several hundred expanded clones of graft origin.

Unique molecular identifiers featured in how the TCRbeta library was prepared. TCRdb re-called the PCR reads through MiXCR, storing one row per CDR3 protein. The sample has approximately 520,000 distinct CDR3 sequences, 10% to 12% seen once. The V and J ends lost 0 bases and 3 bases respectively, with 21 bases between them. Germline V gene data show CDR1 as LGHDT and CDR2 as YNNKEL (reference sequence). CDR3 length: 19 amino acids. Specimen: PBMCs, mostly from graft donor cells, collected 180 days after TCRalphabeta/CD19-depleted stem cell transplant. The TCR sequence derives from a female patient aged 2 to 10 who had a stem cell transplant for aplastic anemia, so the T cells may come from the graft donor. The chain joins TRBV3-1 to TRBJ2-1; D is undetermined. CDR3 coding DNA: TGTGCCAGCAGCCAAGATCTTTCTTTCGGTGCGGAGCACTACAATGAGCAGTTCTTC. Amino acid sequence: CASSQDLSFGAEHYNEQFF.